This T cell receptor beta chain stems from a study of tumor-infiltrating lymphocytes in primary liver carcinoma. Blood RNA originated from unsorted whole blood, with germline DNA additionally extracted. Starting material of about 450 ng total RNA yielded TCR beta cDNA via a constant-region primer. Three nested multiplex PCR rounds, a slightly modified ARM-PCR, produced the libraries for TCR beta. With TRBV1-TRBV30 forward primers and a C-beta reverse primer, the first two PCR rounds were run for 10 cycles each. TCRdb used MiXCR to reprocess the multiplex PCR reads, holding one entry per CDR3 protein. The table includes fewer than 350,000 distinct CDR3 sequences, approximately 64% detected once. Germline V lookup: CDR1 SGHAT, CDR2 FQNNGV. This CDR3 is built from 13 residues. In this sample, this clonotype turned up once. Germline is not matched at one junction end, which may reflect a read error.

This chain uses TRBV11-2 with TRBJ2-7, with D perhaps matching TRBD2 (6 bases). The receptor was isolated from a man between 35 and 55 years old with primary liver carcinoma and hepatitis B virus infection. The specimen was peripheral blood. The CDR3 loop reads CVSSYTEGYEQYF. DNA of the CDR3: TGTGTCAGCAGCTACACGGAGGGGTACGAGCAGTACTTC.